This T cell receptor (beta chain) was obtained from a study of T cell responses to AZD1222 COVID-19 vaccine. Across the study: The study pooled second doses at about 4 or about 12 weeks. Study outcomes and limitations: Clonal diversity may have been underestimated in mostly white British donors.

This CDR3 is built from 13 residues. Germline V CDR1 and CDR2: SGHTA, FQGNSA. Unmatched junction bases numbered 5, after V lost 3 bases and J lost 7 bases. Generated by immunoSEQ multiplex PCR, the TCRdb table keeps only in-frame clones and is missing some. The data contain some 150,000 clones, around 88% of them singletons. As concerns this clone: Its antigen is as yet unknown.

The sequence was obtained from an adult in good health. The V and J genes are TRBV7-2 and TRBJ1-2; 7 bases line up with TRBD1. Sequencing used peripheral blood, obtained on day 0 of AZD1222 vaccination. This CDR3 reads CASSFRQGGGYTF. CDR3 DNA: TGTGCCAGCAGCTTCCGACAGGGTGGTGGCTACACCTTC.